The 3 T cell receptor beta chains given below trace back to one sample, sequenced in a study of T cells in Graves' hyperthyroidism and ophthalmopathy. RNA transcripts yielded amplified TCR beta CDR3 regions. The HTBI primer set drove a first-round RT-PCR of the TCR CDR3. MiXCR, applied by TCRdb to the multiplex PCR reads, yields one record per CDR3 protein. The table records 150,000 or so distinct CDR3 sequences, 9.4% of them present only once. The material sequenced was blood. These TCRs come from a woman between 18 and 29 years old with Graves' hyperthyroidism that later progressed to Graves' ophthalmopathy.

This clonotype was recorded at least ten times. This chain uses TRBV7-7 with TRBJ2-1, with no clear D. This CDR3 has 15 residues. V was pared by 1 base and J by 0 bases, with 7 bases between. CDR1 SSHAT and CDR2 FNYEAQ come from the germline V gene (reference sequence). The CDR3: CASSLDRSSYNEQFF. The CDR3 DNA is TGTGCCAGCAGCTTAGACAGAAGCTCCTACAATGAGCAGTTCTTC.

This clonotype was recorded at least ten times. The chain couples TRBV11-2 to TRBJ2-1; 7 bases agree with TRBD2. CDR3 length: 18 residues. Losses at the gene ends were 5 bases for V and 0 bases for J; bases not matched to a gene: 13. Germline V gives CDR1 SGHAT, CDR2 FQNNGV. DNA of the CDR3: TGTGCCAGCAGCGGGATTCATGGGCGGGGGAGCTCCTACAATGAGCAGTTCTTC. This encodes CASSGIHGRGSSYNEQFF.

This clonotype was observed many times. The V gene is TRBV6-5, the J gene TRBJ2-2, with D possibly being TRBD1 (5 bases). The CDR3 is 15 residues long. Germline values: CDR1 MNHEY, CDR2 SVGAGI. Between the trimmed V and J ends, which lost 0 bases and 6 bases, there was a span of 11 bases. The CDR3 region has the DNA TGTGCCAGCAGTTACTCGAACAGGCCACCCGGGGAGCTGTTTTTT. Translated: CASSYSNRPPGELFF.